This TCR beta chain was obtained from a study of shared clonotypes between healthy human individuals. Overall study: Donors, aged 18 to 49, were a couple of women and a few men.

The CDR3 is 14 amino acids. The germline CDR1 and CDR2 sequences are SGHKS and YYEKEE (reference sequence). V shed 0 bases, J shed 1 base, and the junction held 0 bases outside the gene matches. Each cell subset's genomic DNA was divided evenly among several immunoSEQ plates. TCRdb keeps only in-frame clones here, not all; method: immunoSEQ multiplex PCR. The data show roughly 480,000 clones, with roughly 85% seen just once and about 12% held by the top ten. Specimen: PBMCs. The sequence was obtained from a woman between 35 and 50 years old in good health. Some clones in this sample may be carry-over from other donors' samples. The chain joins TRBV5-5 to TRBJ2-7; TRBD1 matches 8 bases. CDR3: CASSLGQGSYEQYF. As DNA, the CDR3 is TGTGCCAGCAGCTTGGGACAGGGGTCCTACGAGCAGTACTTC.